These 10 T cell receptor beta chains were all obtained from the same sample, sequenced in a study of follicular helper T cells after annual influenza vaccination. Time point defined: 2015-2016 season, pre-vaccination. Assay: immunoSEQ multiplex PCR; the TCRdb copy retains only in-frame clones and omits some. The sample holds 13,000 to 15,000 clones, 65% to 85% seen once. The specimen comprised CXCR5- memory CD4+ T cells sorted from blood, sampled on the day of influenza vaccination. The receptors here all came from an adult who received the influenza vaccine.

J is TRBJ1-3 and V is TRBV7-6; D remains ambiguous. V dropped 5 bases and J dropped 2 bases, with 10 bases sitting between them. CDR3 size: 14 residues. Germline V gene lookup returns CDR1 SGHVS and CDR2 FNYEAQ. The CDR3 coding sequence is TGTGCCAGCAGCCTCGTATACGCTGGAAACACCATATATTTT. This codes for CASSLVYAGNTIYF.

J is TRBJ1-1 and V is TRBV6-6, with D perhaps TRBD1 (6 bases). The germline V gene encodes CDR1 MNHNY and CDR2 SVGAGI (reference sequence). The CDR3 is made up of 14 amino acids. The V end lost 2 bases, the J end lost 6 bases, and 13 bases lay between the germline ends. This chain's CDR3 is CASSYDRLGAEAFF. DNA of the CDR3: TGTGCCAGCAGTTACGACAGGCTAGGCGCTGAAGCTTTCTTT.

This clone was detected a few times. The chain recombines TRBV6-5 with TRBJ2-7; unclear D gene. The CDR3 runs to 12 residues. Germline V CDR1 and CDR2: MNHEY, SVGAGI. Trimming removed 2 bases at V and 3 bases at J, with 5 bases between. The CDR3 sequence is CASSYTGYEQYF. The DNA for the CDR3 is TGTGCCAGCAGTTACACGGGCTACGAGCAGTACTTC.

J is TRBJ1-2 and V is TRBV5-1; D gene uncertain. Germline values: CDR1 SGHRS, CDR2 YFSETQ. There are 13 residues in the CDR3. Trimming took 1 base from V and 8 from J, leaving 12 bases between them. The CDR3 protein is CASSLTPSIGYTF. The CDR3 nucleotides read TGCGCCAGCAGCTTGACGCCGAGCATAGGCTACACCTTC.

This chain uses TRBV29-1 with TRBJ1-1; the D gene is possibly TRBD1 (5 bases). Germline-derived CDR1 and CDR2 are SQVTM and ANQGSEA. V shed 3 bases and J shed 3 bases, with 8 bases lying between them. The CDR3 extends over 12 amino acids. CDR3 bases: TGCAGCGTTGACAGGGTGGACACTGAAGCTTTCTTT. As protein: CSVDRVDTEAFF.

CDR3 nucleotides: TGTGCCAGCAGCCCGAACCGAGGGGGCCTACGGGTGAACACTGAAGCTTTCTTT. Its translation: CASSPNRGGLRVNTEAFF. The chain recombines TRBV14 with TRBJ1-1, with 7 bases fitting TRBD1. The CDR3 is 18 residues long. Losses at the gene ends were 4 bases for V and 0 bases for J; bases not matched to a gene: 14. Germline values: CDR1 SGHDN, CDR2 FVKESK.

This clone has a single count. The chain links TRBV11-2 to TRBJ2-7, with D possibly TRBD1 on 5 matching bases. The CDR3 is 14 residues long. From germline, CDR1 is SGHAT and CDR2 FQNNGV. Trimming stripped 1 base from V and 5 bases from J, with 12 bases between. Here the CDR3 DNA reads TGTGCCAGCAGCTTAGTGGCAGGGCTGGACGAGCAGTACTTC. It specifies CASSLVAGLDEQYF.

This clone was seen more than once but under ten times. V is TRBV5-1 and J is TRBJ2-1; no reliable D call. Germline loops: CDR1 SGHRS, CDR2 YFSETQ. The ends were cut back, 0 bases at V and 9 bases at J, with 13 bases in the middle. The CDR3 runs to 14 residues. The CDR3 bases are TGCGCCAGCAGCTTGGCCGCTAGTACGGCTGAGCAGTTCTTC. As protein: CASSLAASTAEQFF.

This clone has a handful of counts. The CDR3 protein is CASSSSGRNEAFF. CDR3 DNA: TGTGCCAGTAGTAGCTCGGGACGGAATGAAGCTTTCTTT. V and J are TRBV19 and TRBJ1-1, with D possibly matching TRBD1 (5 bases). This CDR3 comprises 13 residues. Germline CDR1 LNHDA, CDR2 SQIVND (reference sequence). V gave up 4 bases and J gave up 7 bases, with 13 bases separating them.

This chain connects TRBV19 to TRBJ2-3; D perhaps matches TRBD2 (5 bases). Germline lookup yields CDR1 LNHDA and CDR2 SQIVND (reference sequence). The CDR3 spans 13 residues. Trimming left V 4 bases short and J 4 bases short, with 9 bases between. CDR3 sequence: CASSRESADTQYF. In DNA, the CDR3 is TGTGCCAGTAGTAGGGAGAGCGCAGATACGCAGTATTTT.